This T cell receptor (beta chain) was documented in a study of CD4 T cells in relation to SARS-CoV-2 and coronaviruses. Study-wide context: TCR beta CDR3s were sequenced after roughly ten-day antigen culture of PBMCs. Crossreactive spike epitopes shared across donors were mapped to their HLA restriction.

Findings of the study overall: In 55% to 75% of donors, memory CD4+ clonotypes crossrecognized SARS-CoV-2 and at least one common cold coronavirus spike.

Details on this clone: Its antigen is undetermined.

Unexposed donor CD4+ T cells date from about 2011-2018, before the COVID-19 pandemic. Isolation of CD4+ T cells took place after roughly nine days in culture. Unexposed-donor CD4+ T cells were probed with SARS-CoV-2 S/N and four cold-coronavirus spikes, cells permitting. The table came from immunoSEQ multiplex PCR; TCRdb's copy has only in-frame clones and leaves some out. The sample yields about 16,000 clones, over 75% seen once. V lost 0 bases to trimming and J lost 2 bases, with 22 bases between them. This CDR3 contains 19 residues. Looked up from germline, CDR1 is SGDLS and CDR2 is YYNGEE. The chain recombines TRBV9 with TRBJ2-3; D possibly corresponds to TRBD2 (5 bases). The sequencing input was CD4+ T cells from PBMCs, cultured in vitro. The receptor was derived from a human donor in good health. CDR3 in amino acids: CASSVGGRALPVITDTQYF. CDR3 sequence (DNA): TGTGCCAGCAGCGTAGGAGGGCGGGCTCTCCCCGTTATCACAGATACGCAGTATTTT.